This TCR beta chain originates from a study of a mutant IDH1 vaccine in newly diagnosed glioma (TCRdb year 2021). For the wider study: Of the approximately 35 treated patients, approximately 62% were male and approximately 38% were female, and the mean age was 40.4 years. Before enrollment, patients had received standard therapy of radiotherapy alone, temozolomide alone, or radiochemotherapy with temozolomide; most received the combination. Six visits were used for peripheral blood collection: V03 (baseline), V05, V07, V10, V12 and V13. Longitudinal TCRB deep sequencing was performed for about 25 treated patients wherever samples were available for exploratory analyses.

The study at large found these results: Selection of PBMC samples for TCRB deep sequencing was based on availability. Across multiple MHC alleles, vaccine-induced immune responses were seen in approximately 93% of patients. No apparent relationship was observed between pseudoprogression and alterations in the top peripheral T cell clonotypes detected by TCRB sequencing. The authors noted that analyses of patient blood samples could not be reproduced because of sample limitations.

The library was produced with the immunoSEQ multiplex PCR assay. Rearranged TCR beta chain sequences were amplified with the hsTCRB Kit following the manufacturer's protocol. An Illumina MiSeq was used to sequence the TCRB libraries. In the original analysis: The kit vendor's proprietary platform handled demultiplexing, trimming and gene mapping. Held by TCRdb, this immuneACCESS table contains in-frame sequences only and omits some clones. Under half of the omission traces to an unresolved V gene where checked; the cause of the rest is unknown. V and J calls and clone size are as listed in that table; D and trimming were resolved from the DNA. The sample includes about 66,000 clones, with about 86% observed a single time. The ten most abundant clones make up 2.9% of the sample. Interpreted using the paper, the time point label stands for: baseline, week 1 (first vaccination visit). The treatment or condition label corresponds to: pre-vaccination baseline after standard-of-care therapy. All donors had newly diagnosed IDH1-mutant astrocytomas of WHO grade 3 or 4 that showed loss of nuclear ATRX. The samples were drawn from NOA16, a multicentre, single-arm, open-label phase I trial in Germany that tested a mutant IDH1 peptide vaccine in humans for the first time. For immunogenicity testing, the blood drawn at visit V03 was used as the baseline sample. Genomic DNA for TCRB sequencing was extracted from EDTA blood using the DNeasy Blood and Tissue Kit.

Note on this clone: Its cognate antigen has yet to be identified. Nothing much larger sits one base from this clone, and base qualities are not available.

The TCR sequence derives from a man aged 25 to 40 with glioma. The sample here was PBMCs, taken from a glioma patient treated with radiotherapy, temozolomide or both.

The CDR3 reads CASSAGITTDTQYF. The nucleotide sequence is given as TGTGCCAGCAGCGCCGGGATAACCACAGATACGCAGTATTTT. Recombination linked TRBV7-9 to TRBJ2-3; 5 matching bases give a weak D call of TRBD2. V is clipped by 5 bases and J by 2 bases, and the sequence between their germline boundaries is 11 bases long. The germline V gene encodes CDR1 SEHNR and CDR2 FQNEAQ (reference sequence). From the cysteine up to the phenylalanine, the CDR3 has a length of 14 residues. Only CDR3 DNA remains: 42 bases, in frame from the first base.